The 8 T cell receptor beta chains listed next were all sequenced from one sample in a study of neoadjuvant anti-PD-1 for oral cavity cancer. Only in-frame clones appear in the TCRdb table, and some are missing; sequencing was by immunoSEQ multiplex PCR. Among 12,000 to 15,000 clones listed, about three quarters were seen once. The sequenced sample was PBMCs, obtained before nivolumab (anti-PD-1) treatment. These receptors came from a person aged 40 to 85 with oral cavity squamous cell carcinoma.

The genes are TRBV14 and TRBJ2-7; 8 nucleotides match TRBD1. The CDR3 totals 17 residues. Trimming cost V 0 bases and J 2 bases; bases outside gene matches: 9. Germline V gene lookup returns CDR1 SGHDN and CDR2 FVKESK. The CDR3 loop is CASSQDSRGTGPYEQYF. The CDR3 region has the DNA TGTGCCAGCAGCCAAGATAGTAGAGGGACAGGACCCTACGAGCAGTACTTC.

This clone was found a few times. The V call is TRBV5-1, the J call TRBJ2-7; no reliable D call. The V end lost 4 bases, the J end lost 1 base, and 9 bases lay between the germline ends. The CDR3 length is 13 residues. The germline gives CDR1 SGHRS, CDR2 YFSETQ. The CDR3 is CASSSTRSYEQYF. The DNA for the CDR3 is TGCGCCAGCAGCAGTACCCGTTCCTACGAGCAGTACTTC.

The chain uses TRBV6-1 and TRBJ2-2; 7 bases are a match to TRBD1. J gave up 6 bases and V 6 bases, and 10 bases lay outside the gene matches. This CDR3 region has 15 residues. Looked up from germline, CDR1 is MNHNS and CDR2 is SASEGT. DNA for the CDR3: TGTGCCAGCAGGGCAGACAGGGTCGTCTCCGGGGAGCTGTTTTTT. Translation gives CASRADRVVSGELFF.

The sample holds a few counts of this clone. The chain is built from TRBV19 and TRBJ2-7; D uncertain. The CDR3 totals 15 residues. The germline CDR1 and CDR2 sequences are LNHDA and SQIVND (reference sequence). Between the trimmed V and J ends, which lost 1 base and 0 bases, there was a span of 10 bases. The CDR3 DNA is TGTGCCAGTAGTATAGGCAGTCCGAGCTCCTACGAGCAGTACTTC. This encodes CASSIGSPSSYEQYF. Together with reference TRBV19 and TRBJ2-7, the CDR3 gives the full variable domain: DGGITQSPKYLFRKEGQNVTLSCEQNLNHDAMYWYRQDPGQGLRLIYYSQIVNDFQKGDIAEGYSVSREKKESFPLTVTSAQKNPTAFYLCASSIGSPSSYEQYFGPGTRLTVT.

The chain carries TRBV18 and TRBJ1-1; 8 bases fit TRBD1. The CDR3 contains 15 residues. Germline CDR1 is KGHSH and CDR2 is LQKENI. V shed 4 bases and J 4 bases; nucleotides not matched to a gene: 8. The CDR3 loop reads CASSRYRGVGTEAFF. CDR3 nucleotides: TGTGCCAGCTCACGATACAGGGGGGTGGGCACTGAAGCTTTCTTT.

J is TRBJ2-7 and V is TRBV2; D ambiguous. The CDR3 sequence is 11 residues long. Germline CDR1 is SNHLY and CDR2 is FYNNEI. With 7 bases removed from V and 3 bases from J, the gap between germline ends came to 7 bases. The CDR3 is CASIRDYEQYF. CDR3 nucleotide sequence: TGTGCCAGCATTAGAGACTACGAGCAGTACTTC.

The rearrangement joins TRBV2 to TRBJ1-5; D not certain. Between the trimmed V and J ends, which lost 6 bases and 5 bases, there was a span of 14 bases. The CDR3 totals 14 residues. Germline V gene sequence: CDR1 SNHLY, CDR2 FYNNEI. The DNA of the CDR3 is TGTGCCAGCAGCGAGACTTCAATGGATCAGCCCCAGCATTTT. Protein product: CASSETSMDQPQHF.

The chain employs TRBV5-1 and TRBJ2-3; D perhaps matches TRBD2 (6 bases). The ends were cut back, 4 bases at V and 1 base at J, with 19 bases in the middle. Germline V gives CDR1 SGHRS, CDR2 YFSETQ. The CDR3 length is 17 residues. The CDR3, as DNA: TGCGCCAGCAGCCACCCCGGGGGACGCCTGGGCACAGATACGCAGTATTTT. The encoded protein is CASSHPGGRLGTDTQYF.